Listed below are T cell receptor beta chains from one sample, sequenced in a study of T cell responses to AZD1222 COVID-19 vaccine. Assay used: immunoSEQ multiplex PCR; TCRdb lists only in-frame clones, some missing. The repertoire consists of 100,000 to 150,000 clones, with approximately 83% occurring once and the leading ten covering more than 7.5%. The sample consisted of peripheral blood, taken on day 0 of AZD1222 vaccination. The receptors derive from an adult in good health. The CDR3 runs from the conserved cysteine through the conserved F or W.

V,J,CDR3
TRBV7-2,TRBJ2-7,CASSPAGTSGGAYEQYF
TRBV5-1,TRBJ1-2,CASSTGPGKDYGYTF
TRBV7-9,TRBJ1-2,CASSRTYGYTF
TRBV20-1,TRBJ2-3,CSASRGGPADTQYF
TRBV27,TRBJ2-7,CASRRGQDGGYEQYF
TRBV2,TRBJ2-3,CASSDPLAGGVVDTQYF
TRBV10-3,TRBJ2-2,CAISDRDSFTGELFF
TRBV3-1/TRBV3-2,TRBJ1-3,CASSQASTLRGNTIYF
TRBV19,TRBJ2-7,CASSIPGSSYEQYF
TRBV6-5,TRBJ1-2,CASTKSTGGGFGYTF
TRBV6-4,TRBJ1-6,CASRRDRENSPLHF
TRBV27,TRBJ1-3,CASSLNRGSGNTIYF
TRBV5-6,TRBJ2-3,CASRGRTGGTDTQYF
TRBV7-2,TRBJ2-7,CASSFATGSSYEQYF
TRBV5-6,TRBJ1-1,CASAGEEDTEAFF
TRBV6-5,TRBJ2-1,CATYGTSGGYNEQFF
TRBV4-1,TRBJ2-3,CASSPGTRSSTDTQYF
TRBV3-1/TRBV3-2,TRBJ2-2,CASSQVGRDGELFF
TRBV10-3,TRBJ1-4,CAISDLGATNEKLFF
TRBV6-5,TRBJ2-7,CASSPWGAYEQYF
TRBV2,TRBJ2-3,CASSGNGGSTDTQYF
TRBV28,TRBJ1-1,CAIFGVPFEAFF
TRBV20-1,TRBJ2-3,CSASVRRWGGGDTDTQYF
TRBV4-1,TRBJ2-4,CASSQPIRTGKAKNIQYF
TRBV19,TRBJ1-5,CASSQISNQPQHF
TRBV5-1,TRBJ2-1,CASSLSRAYNEQFF
TRBV6-5,TRBJ1-1,CASRKEALAVPEAFF